This record concerns one TCR beta chain sequence. Its matching antigen is unknown. CDR1 is SGHRS and CDR2 is YFSETQ in the germline V gene. V was trimmed by 4 bases and J by 0 bases, leaving 11 bases between them. CDR3 size: 14 residues. These data originate in a study of radiotherapy plus CTLA-4 blockade in lung cancer. The study's findings and limits: Subsequent to radiotherapy plus ipilimumab, tumor-derived TCR clones underwent expansion in blood. Early clone dynamics of blood T cells, plus interferon-beta, reportedly predicted response best.

Assay used: immunoSEQ multiplex PCR; TCRdb lists only in-frame clones, some missing. The sample lists 42,000 or so clones, about four fifths occurring once. Participants had chemo-refractory metastatic non-small-cell lung cancer and were treated with focal radiation plus ipilimumab CTLA-4 blockade. The receptor was derived from a human donor with non-small cell lung cancer that progressed on radiotherapy plus ipilimumab. The chain uses TRBV5-1 and TRBJ2-7; a possible D gene is TRBD1 (6 bases). The sample was peripheral blood, taken from a patient treated with radiotherapy plus ipilimumab. CDR3 residues: CASSRTGSSYEQYF. Here the CDR3 DNA reads TGCGCCAGCAGCCGAACAGGGAGCTCCTACGAGCAGTACTTC.